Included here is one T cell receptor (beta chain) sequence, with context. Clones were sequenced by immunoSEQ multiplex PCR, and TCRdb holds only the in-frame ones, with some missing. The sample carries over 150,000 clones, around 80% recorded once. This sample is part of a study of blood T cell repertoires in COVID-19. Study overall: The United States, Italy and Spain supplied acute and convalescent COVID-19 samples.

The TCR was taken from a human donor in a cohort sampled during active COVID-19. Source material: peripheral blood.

The CDR3 DNA reads TGTGCCAGCAGGCTTGGGACAGGGCGCCAAGAGACCCAGTACTTC. Translated: CASRLGTGRQETQYF. The chain couples TRBV6-6 to TRBJ2-5; 9 bases map to TRBD1. The CDR3 loop spans 15 amino acids. V lost 6 bases to trimming and J lost 1 base; unmatched junction nucleotides: 6. CDR1 and CDR2 (germline): MNHNY, SVGAGI (reference sequence).